This passage covers 17 T cell receptor beta chains from one sample sequenced in a study of monozygotic twins with inflammatory bowel disease. TCRdb reworked the 5' RACE reads into one entry per CDR3 protein, no DNA. This sample's table has approximately 330,000 distinct CDR3 sequences. The specimen sequenced was blood. The receptor set was obtained from a human donor with ulcerative colitis or Crohn's disease, or a healthy co-twin of an affected twin (not recorded which).

The chain uses TRBV6-6 and TRBJ2-5; lacking DNA, the TRBD1 call made by TCRdb goes unchecked. Germline-derived CDR1 and CDR2 are MNHNY and SVGAGI (reference sequence). The length of the CDR3 is 13 residues. The CDR3 protein is CASGDRGSETQYF.

The V gene is TRBV5-4, the J gene TRBJ2-1; TCRdb names TRBD2, which stays unverified in the absence of DNA. Germline V gene lookup returns CDR1 SGHNT and CDR2 YYREEE (reference sequence). This CDR3 spans 14 amino acids. The CDR3 sequence: CASSAGLDYNEQFF.

This CDR3 reads CASSQESLDRASPEYF. J is TRBJ2-7 and V is TRBV4-2; TCRdb picks TRBD1, but there is no DNA to check that call. The length of the CDR3 is 16 residues. Germline assignment: CDR1 LGHNA and CDR2 YNFKEQ.

The chain joins TRBV20-1 to TRBJ1-5. Germline V CDR1 and CDR2: DFQATT, SNEGSKA (reference sequence). The CDR3 has 14 residues. CDR3: CSASRFGSNQPQHF.

The chain employs TRBV5-1 and TRBJ2-3; TCRdb picks TRBD1, but there is no DNA to check that call. The germline CDR1 and CDR2 sequences are SGHRS and YFSETQ. The CDR3 has 15 amino acids. The CDR3 loop is CASSKVGSPGDTQYF.

CDR3 amino acids: CSVDKGARGVSLFNEQFF. The chain links TRBV29-1 to TRBJ2-1; the D gene TCRdb calls, TRBD1, cannot be checked with no DNA. The CDR3 spans 18 residues. Germline V gene sequence: CDR1 SQVTM, CDR2 ANQGSEA.

The chain joins TRBV18 to TRBJ1-2. Germline CDR1 KGHSH, CDR2 LQKENI. This CDR3 region has 14 residues. The CDR3 sequence is CASLHTVANYGYTF.

The chain joins TRBV2 to TRBJ2-3; there is no DNA to check the TCRdb D call of TRBD1. Germline assignment: CDR1 SNHLY and CDR2 FYNNEI. The CDR3 spans 14 residues. The CDR3 is CASHRDGSPDTQYF.

The CDR3 is CASSPSVTGGENTF. The V call is TRBV18, the J call TRBJ1-2; checking the TCRdb D call of TRBD1 is not possible without DNA. Germline CDR1 KGHSH, CDR2 LQKENI. This CDR3 is built from 14 residues.

The gene calls are TRBV6-1 and TRBJ2-7; the D gene TCRdb calls, TRBD1, cannot be checked with no DNA. Germline V gene sequence: CDR1 MNHNS, CDR2 SASEGT. This CDR3 has 13 amino acids. The CDR3 sequence: CASVTGTLEEQYF.

The V call is TRBV5-1, the J call TRBJ2-7; checking the TCRdb D call of TRBD1 is not possible without DNA. The V gene's germline CDR1 is SGHRS and CDR2 YFSETQ. The CDR3 totals 15 residues. The CDR3 spells CASSLGGQGQYEQYF.

The J gene is TRBJ2-3, the V gene TRBV7-2. The length of the CDR3 is 13 residues. Germline V gene data show CDR1 as SGHTA and CDR2 as FQGNSA. CDR3 sequence: CASCRVLTDTQYF.

The chain uses TRBV4-3 and TRBJ2-3; TCRdb gives TRBD2 as the D gene, but with no DNA this cannot be confirmed. The CDR3 runs 18 residues. Germline-derived CDR1 and CDR2 are LGHNA and YSLEER. The CDR3 here is CASSHLPTSGFSTDTQYF.

The V and J genes are TRBV2 and TRBJ2-2; TCRdb picks TRBD2, but there is no DNA to check that call. This CDR3 has 15 residues. Germline lookup yields CDR1 SNHLY and CDR2 FYNNEI. CDR3 amino acids: CASRAARGNTGELFF.

This chain links TRBV7-2 with TRBJ1-2; the D call from TCRdb, TRBD1, cannot be confirmed without DNA. Germline V CDR1 and CDR2: SGHTA, FQGNSA. The CDR3 contains 15 residues. CDR3 residues: CASRRDRGAFYGYTF.

This chain uses TRBV2 with TRBJ2-7; without DNA, the TCRdb call of TRBD1 cannot be checked. From germline, CDR1 is SNHLY and CDR2 FYNNEI. The CDR3 loop spans 12 amino acids. CDR3 sequence reads: CASGGGGGEQYF. Full variable domain (rest looked up from reference TRBV2 and TRBJ2-7): EPEVTQTPSHQVTQMGQEVILRCVPISNHLYFYWYRQILGQKVEFLVSFYNNEISEKSEIFDDQFSVERPDGSNFTLKIRSTKLEDSAMYFCASGGGGGEQYFGPGTRLTVT.

This chain links TRBV28 with TRBJ2-1; TCRdb proposes TRBD2, but this gene call is untestable without DNA. This CDR3 contains 13 residues. Germline loops: CDR1 MDHEN, CDR2 SYDVKM. CDR3 loop: CASTLVADNEQFF.